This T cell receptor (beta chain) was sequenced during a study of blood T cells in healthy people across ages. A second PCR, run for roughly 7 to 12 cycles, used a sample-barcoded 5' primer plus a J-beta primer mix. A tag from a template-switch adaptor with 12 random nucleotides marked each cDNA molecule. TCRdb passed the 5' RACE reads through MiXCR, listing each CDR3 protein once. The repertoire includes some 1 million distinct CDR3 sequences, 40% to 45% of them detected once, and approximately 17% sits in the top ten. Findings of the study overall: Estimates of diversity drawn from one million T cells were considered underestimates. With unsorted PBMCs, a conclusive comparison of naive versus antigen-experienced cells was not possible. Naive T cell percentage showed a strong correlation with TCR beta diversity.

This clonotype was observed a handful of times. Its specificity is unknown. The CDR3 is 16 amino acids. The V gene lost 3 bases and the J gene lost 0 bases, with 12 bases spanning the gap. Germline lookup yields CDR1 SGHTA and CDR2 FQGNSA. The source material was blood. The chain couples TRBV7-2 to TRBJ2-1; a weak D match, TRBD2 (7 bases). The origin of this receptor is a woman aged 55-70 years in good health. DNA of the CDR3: TGTGCCAGCAGCTTGGGGGGGACATTCTCCTACAATGAGCAGTTCTTC. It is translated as CASSLGGTFSYNEQFF.